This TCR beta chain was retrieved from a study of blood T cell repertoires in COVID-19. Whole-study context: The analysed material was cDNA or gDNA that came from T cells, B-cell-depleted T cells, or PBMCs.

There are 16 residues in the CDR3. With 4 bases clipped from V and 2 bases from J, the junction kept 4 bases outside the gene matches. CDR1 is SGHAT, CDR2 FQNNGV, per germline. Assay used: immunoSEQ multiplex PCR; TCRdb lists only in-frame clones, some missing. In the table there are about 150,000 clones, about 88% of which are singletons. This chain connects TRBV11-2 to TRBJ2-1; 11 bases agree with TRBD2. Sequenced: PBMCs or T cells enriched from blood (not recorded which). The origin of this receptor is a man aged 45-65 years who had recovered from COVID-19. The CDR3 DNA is TGTGCCAGCAGCTCCGCGACTAGCGGGGCCTACAATGAGCAGTTCTTC. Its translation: CASSSATSGAYNEQFF.